This T cell receptor beta chain originates from a study of shared clonotypes between healthy human individuals. Study summary: Ranging from 18 to 49 in age, donors were a couple of women and a few men. Study-level points and caveats: Clonotype sharing levels among donors were expected to vary with sequencing depth.

Turning to this clone: The target antigen is unknown.

Execution of the assay was at deep level. The protocol was immunoSEQ multiplex PCR, while the TCRdb copy is restricted to in-frame clones and leaves out a portion. The table includes roughly 480,000 clones, less than 80% detected once. CDR3 length: 13 residues. The germline V gene has CDR1 SNHLY and CDR2 FYNNEI. With 9 bases clipped from V and 4 bases from J, the junction kept 5 bases outside the gene matches. Participating donors were healthy, HIV-negative adults free of recent acute infections or vaccinations. This clonotype was obtained from a woman aged 40 to 55 in good health. Some clones in this sample may be carry-over from other donors' samples. Sequencing was carried out using PBMCs. The genes are TRBV2 and TRBJ2-2; 7 bases agree with TRBD1. Written as DNA, the CDR3 is TGTGCCAGTCGACAGGGAATCACCGGGGAGCTGTTTTTT. It translates to CASRQGITGELFF.